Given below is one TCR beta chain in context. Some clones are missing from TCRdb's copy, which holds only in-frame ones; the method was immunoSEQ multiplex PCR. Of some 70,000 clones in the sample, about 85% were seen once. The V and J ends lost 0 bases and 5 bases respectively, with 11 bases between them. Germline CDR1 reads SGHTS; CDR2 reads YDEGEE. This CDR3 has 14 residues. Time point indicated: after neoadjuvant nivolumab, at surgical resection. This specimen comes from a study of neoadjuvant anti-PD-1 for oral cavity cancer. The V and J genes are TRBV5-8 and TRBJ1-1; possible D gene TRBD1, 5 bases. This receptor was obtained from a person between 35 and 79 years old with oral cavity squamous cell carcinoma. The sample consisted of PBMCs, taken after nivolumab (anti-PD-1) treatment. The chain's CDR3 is CASSLVEGRTEAFF. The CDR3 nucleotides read TGTGCCAGCAGCTTGGTGGAGGGGCGTACTGAAGCTTTCTTT.